The T cell receptor beta chain described here comes from a study of shared clonotypes between healthy human individuals. Study outcomes and limitations: The sharing of approximately 4.6% of naive CD4 clonotypes was seen across a handful of donors.

The CDR3 is made up of 11 amino acids. V lost 7 bases to trimming and J lost 4 bases, with 7 bases between them. The germline gives CDR1 MNHNS, CDR2 SASEGT. Concerning this clone: Its antigen remains unidentified.

Sequenced by immunoSEQ multiplex PCR; TCRdb stores in-frame clones only, minus some. The sample has around 980,000 clones; 75% to 80% are singletons. V is TRBV6-1 and J is TRBJ1-2; D is ambiguous. Sequenced: memory CD4+ T cells from PBMCs. Subset denoted: CD45RA-negative fraction. The clonotype comes from a man aged 18 to 35 in good health. Some clones in this sample may be carry-over from other donors' samples. The CDR3 sequence: CASTGGYGYTF. CDR3 bases: TGTGCCAGCACCGGAGGCTATGGCTACACCTTC.